Following are 12 T cell receptor beta chains from one sample sequenced in a study of blood T cell repertoires in COVID-19. Profiling relied on immunoSEQ multiplex PCR, and the TCRdb table lists in-frame clones only, not all of them. This table holds 100,000 to 150,000 clones, approximately 81% found once. Sequenced input: peripheral blood. The receptors come from a man aged 55 to 69 with acute or convalescent COVID-19.

This clone was seen a handful of times. The V call is TRBV6-4, the J call TRBJ2-1, with 7 bases matching TRBD2. V was pared by 4 bases and J by 7 bases, with 7 bases of the junction left unmatched. Germline CDR1 is MRHNA and CDR2 is SNTAGT. The CDR3 has 14 residues. The CDR3 DNA reads as TGTGCCAGCAGTGGGGATCTGGGGGGGAATGAGCAGTTCTTC. It is translated as CASSGDLGGNEQFF.

The J gene is TRBJ1-2, the V gene TRBV19, with TRBD1 as a possible D gene (6 bases). The CDR3 is made up of 13 amino acids. The V end was cut by 3 bases, the J end by 2 bases, with 7 bases between. CDR1 and CDR2 (germline): LNHDA, SQIVND (reference sequence). The CDR3 loop reads CASSIGTNYGYTF. In nucleotides, the CDR3 is TGTGCCAGTAGTATCGGGACAAACTATGGCTACACCTTC.

V is TRBV6-5 and J is TRBJ2-5; a weak D match, TRBD2 (6 bases). V was clipped by 6 bases and J by 1 base, with 9 bases between them. Germline CDR1 is MNHEY and CDR2 is SVGAGI. The CDR3 contains 13 residues. CDR3 coding DNA: TGTGCCAGCAGCCGGACTATCCAAGAGACCCAGTACTTC. Translated, it gives CASSRTIQETQYF.

Written as DNA, the CDR3 is TGTGCCAGCAGCTTATCCGGGACTCAAGAGACCCAGTACTTC. Translated: CASSLSGTQETQYF. The chain carries TRBV7-3 and TRBJ2-5, with D perhaps matching TRBD2 (6 bases). Germline V lookup: CDR1 SGHTA, CDR2 FQGTGA. Trimming removed 2 bases at V and 2 bases at J, with 9 bases between. The CDR3 sequence is 14 residues long.

The V gene is TRBV10-1, the J gene TRBJ2-1, with D possibly matching TRBD2 (6 bases). V shed 7 bases and J shed 7 bases, with 23 bases lying between them. The CDR3 covers 16 residues. CDR1 and CDR2 from the germline V gene are WNHNN and SYGVQD (reference sequence). This CDR3 reads CASIAGAGRSRNEQFF. The DNA of the CDR3 is TGCGCCAGCATTGCCGGGGCGGGGCGCTCTAGGAATGAGCAGTTCTTC.

Written as DNA, the CDR3 is TGCGCCAGCAGCTTGGAAGCGTTAAGAGGCTACACCTTC. This encodes CASSLEALRGYTF. V usage is TRBV5-1 and J usage is TRBJ1-2, with unresolved D. Trimming left V 0 bases short and J 8 bases short, with 11 bases between. Germline-derived CDR1 and CDR2 are SGHRS and YFSETQ. CDR3 size: 13 residues. The variable domain in full, completed from reference TRBV5-1 and TRBJ1-2, reads KAGVTQTPRYLIKTRGQQVTLSCSPISGHRSVSWYQQTPGQGLQFLFEYFSETQRNKGNFPGRFSGRQFSNSRSEMNVSTLELGDSALYLCASSLEALRGYTFGSGTRLTVV.

This chain connects TRBV19 to TRBJ2-1, with a weak D call TRBD1 (6 bases). The CDR3 totals 15 residues. The germline V and J ends were trimmed by 8 bases and 4 bases, with 18 bases remaining between them. Germline lookup yields CDR1 LNHDA and CDR2 SQIVND (reference sequence). The CDR3 coding sequence is TGTGCCAGTCGGTCAGCCACAGGGAATTACAATGAGCAGTTCTTC. The encoded protein is CASRSATGNYNEQFF.

The chain joins TRBV10-3 to TRBJ1-5; D not resolved. Per the germline V gene, CDR1 is ENHRY and CDR2 is SYGVKD. The CDR3 is made up of 15 amino acids. V gave up 0 bases and J gave up 4 bases, with 10 bases separating them. CDR3 loop: CAISESGRQNQPQHF. CDR3 in DNA: TGTGCCATCAGTGAGTCGGGCAGGCAAAATCAGCCCCAGCATTTT.

This clone showed up just a few times. The chain carries TRBV7-9 and TRBJ2-1, with 7 bases lining up with TRBD1. Trimming at V came to 6 bases and at J to 8 bases, leaving 13 bases not matched to a gene. Germline assignment: CDR1 SEHNR and CDR2 FQNEAQ (reference sequence). The CDR3 loop spans 15 amino acids. The CDR3 is CASRHKNRGHDEQFF. For the CDR3, the DNA is TGTGCCAGCAGGCATAAAAACAGGGGTCACGATGAGCAGTTCTTC.

The chain links TRBV20-1 to TRBJ1-2; D call uncertain. The CDR3 contains 11 residues. In germline, CDR1 is DFQATT, CDR2 SNEGSKA (reference sequence). Trimming pared 0 bases from V and 6 bases from J, leaving 5 bases between. Here the CDR3 reads CSARDRDGYTF. CDR3 nucleotide sequence: TGCAGTGCTAGAGATCGGGATGGCTACACCTTC.

CDR3 bases: TGTGCCAGCAGTCGTGAGGACAGCTATGGCTACACCTTC. This sequence encodes CASSREDSYGYTF. The V and J genes are TRBV28 and TRBJ1-2; tentative D call: TRBD1 (6 bases). Trimming pared 5 bases from V and 4 bases from J, leaving 11 bases between. The CDR3 covers 13 residues. Germline V CDR1 and CDR2: MDHEN, SYDVKM.

J is TRBJ2-3 and V is TRBV29-1; perhaps TRBD2 as D (6 bases). With 6 bases removed from V and 2 bases from J, the gap between germline ends came to 18 bases. The CDR3 contains 15 residues. Germline-derived CDR1 and CDR2 are SQVTM and ANQGSEA. Written as DNA, the CDR3 is TGCAGCGTCACGTCGGAGGGGTCCTACACAGATACGCAGTATTTT. This translates into CSVTSEGSYTDTQYF.